This T cell receptor beta chain was observed in a study of Ad26.COV2.S vaccination and SARS-CoV-2 variants. Study results and limitations: TCR breadth and depth estimates may have understated total T cell responses. Vaccinated individuals (as opposed to placebo recipients) had higher spike-specific TCR breadth.

Clones were read by immunoSEQ multiplex PCR, and TCRdb kept only the in-frame ones, dropping some. This table holds hundreds of thousands of clones, about 89% found once. Notes on this clone: Its antigen is still unknown.

Germline lookup yields CDR1 MNHEY and CDR2 SVGEGT. Between the trimmed V and J ends, which lost 2 bases and 1 base, there was a span of 9 bases. CDR3 size: 15 residues. The treatment denotes: 15 to 20 received Ad26.COV2.S at low or high dose, single or two shots; about 5 received placebo; per-sample allocation not given. After the first vaccine or placebo injection, samples were drawn on day 63. An Ad26 vector expressing Wuhan-strain SARS-CoV-2 spike constituted the vaccine. This sequence originates from a person aged 18-60 years who received the Ad26.COV2.S COVID-19 vaccine or a placebo. V usage is TRBV6-2 or TRBV6-3 and J usage is TRBJ1-5; no clear D gene. Here the sequenced sample was peripheral blood, taken in a trial of Ad26.COV2.S vaccine versus placebo. The CDR3 loop reads CASSYGRISNQPQHF. DNA for the CDR3: TGTGCCAGCAGTTACGGTCGGATAAGCAATCAGCCCCAGCATTTT.